These T cell receptor beta chains were read from a single sample in a study of response to subunit inactivated influenza vaccine. TCRdb re-called the RT-PCR reads with MiXCR, one entry per CDR3 protein. The sample contains 650,000 to 800,000 distinct CDR3 sequences, over 11% of which appear only once. Sequenced here: PBMCs from blood, sampled around 14 days before vaccination. The receptors stem from a man aged 45 to 65 who received an inactivated influenza vaccine. The CDR3 runs from the conserved cysteine through the conserved F or W. D genes are given only for firm matches. Clone sizes are given selectively: once, few, many, or a class where the clone is expanded.

D | size | J | V | CDR3 | DNA
NA | few | TRBJ2-2 | TRBV15 | CATSSSGVPTGELFF | TGTGCCACCAGCAGCTCGGGAGTTCCCACCGGGGAGCTGTTTTTT
NA | NA | TRBJ2-3 | TRBV29-1 | CSVESARGSDTQYF | TGCAGCGTTGAATCCGCTAGAGGATCAGATACGCAGTATTTT
TRBD2 | NA | TRBJ2-3 | TRBV30 | CAWSVRVAGVQDTQYF | TGTGCCTGGAGTGTACGGGTGGCGGGGGTTCAAGATACGCAGTATTTT
NA | few | TRBJ1-4 | TRBV6-1 | CASSPFGQLNEKLFF | TGTGCCAGCAGTCCCTTCGGACAGCTTAATGAAAAACTGTTTTTT
NA | few | TRBJ2-7 | TRBV7-2 | CASSSAGQSYEQYF | TGTGCCAGCAGCTCAGCCGGACAGTCCTACGAGCAGTACTTC
TRBD1 | NA | TRBJ2-3 | TRBV5-1 | CASSLGGTGEADTQYF | TGCGCCAGCAGCTTGGGGGGGACAGGGGAAGCAGATACGCAGTATTTT
TRBD1 | few | TRBJ2-7 | TRBV10-2 | CASSEAGGHEQYF | TGCGCCAGCAGTGAGGCAGGGGGCCACGAGCAGTACTTC
TRBD2 | NA | TRBJ2-3 | TRBV5-1 | CARSLGLAGFTDTQYF | TGCGCCAGGAGCTTGGGACTAGCGGGGTTCACAGATACGCAGTATTTT
NA | few | TRBJ2-7 | TRBV4-1 | CASSQGRVFSYEQYF | TGCGCCAGCAGCCAAGGAAGGGTCTTCTCCTACGAGCAGTACTTC
NA | few | TRBJ1-2 | TRBV6-1 | CASSESFGLGYTF | TGTGCCAGCAGTGAATCGTTTGGGCTAGGCTACACCTTC
TRBD2 | many | TRBJ2-7 | TRBV5-4 | CASSFGGGAPKEQYF | TGTGCCAGCAGCTTCGGCGGGGGAGCACCTAAGGAGCAGTACTTC
NA | NA | TRBJ2-7 | TRBV5-1 | CASSFSWQNYEQYF | TGCGCCAGCAGCTTTTCGTGGCAGAACTACGAGCAGTACTTC
TRBD2 | many | TRBJ2-7 | TRBV7-2 | CASSLKVAGLAGGRWSEQYF | TGTGCCAGCAGCCTAAAGGTGGCGGGACTAGCGGGGGGGCGGTGGTCCGAGCAGTACTTC
NA | few | TRBJ2-1 | TRBV6-2/TRBV6-3 | CASSWNRESSYNEQFF | TGTGCCAGCAGTTGGAACCGAGAGAGCTCCTACAATGAGCAGTTCTTC